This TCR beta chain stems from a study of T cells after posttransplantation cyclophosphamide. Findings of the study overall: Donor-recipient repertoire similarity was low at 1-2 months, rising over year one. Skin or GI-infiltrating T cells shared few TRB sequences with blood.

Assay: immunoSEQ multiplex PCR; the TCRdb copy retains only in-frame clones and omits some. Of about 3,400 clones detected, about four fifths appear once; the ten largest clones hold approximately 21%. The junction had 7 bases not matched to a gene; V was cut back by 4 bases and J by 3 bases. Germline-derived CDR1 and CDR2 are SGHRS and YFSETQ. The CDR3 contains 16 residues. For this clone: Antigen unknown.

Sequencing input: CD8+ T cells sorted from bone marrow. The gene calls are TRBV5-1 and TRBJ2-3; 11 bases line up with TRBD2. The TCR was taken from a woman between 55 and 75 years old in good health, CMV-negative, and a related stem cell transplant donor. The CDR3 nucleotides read TGCGCCAGCAGCCAACGACTAGCGGGGAGAACAGATACGCAGTATTTT. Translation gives CASSQRLAGRTDTQYF.